This T cell receptor (beta chain) was profiled in a study of blood T cell repertoires in COVID-19. Study-level background: The United States, Italy and Spain supplied acute and convalescent COVID-19 samples.

Method: immunoSEQ multiplex PCR; TCRdb's copy keeps in-frame clones and lacks some. The repertoire holds fewer than 300,000 clones, with about 80% as singletons. CDR3 length: 13 residues. V lost 9 bases and J 4 bases, leaving 15 bases between the germline ends. Germline values: CDR1 SNHLY, CDR2 FYNNEI. What was sequenced was peripheral blood. The receptor was derived from a woman over 75 with acute or convalescent COVID-19. This chain connects TRBV2 to TRBJ1-1; D might be TRBD1 (5 bases). The chain's CDR3 is CARTVGEGTEAFF. Here the CDR3 DNA reads TGTGCCAGGACTGTGGGGGAGGGCACTGAAGCTTTCTTT. Supplemented by reference TRBV2 and TRBJ1-1, the full variable domain reads EPEVTQTPSHQVTQMGQEVILRCVPISNHLYFYWYRQILGQKVEFLVSFYNNEISEKSEIFDDQFSVERPDGSNFTLKIRSTKLEDSAMYFCARTVGEGTEAFFGQGTRLTVV.